The source of this T cell receptor beta chain is a study of blood T cells in healthy people across ages. Study-level points and caveats: It was the long-lived donors that had more naive CD4+ cells and higher diversity than aged donors. TCR beta diversity tracked closely with naive T cell percentage. Getting older went along with TCR beta diversity per million T cells dropping roughly linearly.

The V end lost 3 bases, the J end lost 0 bases, and 12 bases lay between the germline ends. The CDR3 sequence is 15 residues long. Germline lookup yields CDR1 DFQATT and CDR2 SNEGSKA (reference sequence). Through a sample-barcoded 5' primer and a J-beta primer mix, a second PCR was run for roughly 7 to 12 cycles. TCRdb independently ran MiXCR on the 5' RACE reads; one entry per CDR3 protein. The sample has over 550,000 distinct CDR3 sequences, roughly 30% seen once. The study drew donors from healthy Caucasian individuals in Russia aged roughly 6 to 90. This clonotype appeared many times. The antigen is unknown.

The sequence was obtained from a woman aged 80 or over in good health. Sequenced sample: blood. J is TRBJ2-4 and V is TRBV20-1; tentatively, D is TRBD1 (6 bases). The CDR3 region is CSASHRALAKNIQYF. The CDR3 nucleotides are TGCAGTGCTAGTCACAGGGCTTTAGCCAAAAACATTCAGTACTTC.